These 25 T cell receptor beta chains were sequenced from one sample in a study of blood T cell repertoires in COVID-19. Profiled with immunoSEQ multiplex PCR; TCRdb holds only in-frame clones, not every one. The sample holds tens of thousands of clones; around 76% are singletons and the top ten take around 27%. Sequenced material: peripheral blood. Receptors were obtained from an elderly woman with active or convalescent COVID-19.

V and J are TRBV10-1 and TRBJ1-6; unclear D gene. CDR3 length equals 12 residues. V was clipped by 6 bases and J by 6 bases, with 6 bases between them. Germline V gene lookup returns CDR1 WNHNN and CDR2 SYGVQD (reference sequence). The CDR3 loop is CASSGVNSPLHF. The CDR3 DNA reads as TGCGCCAGCAGCGGGGTTAATTCACCCCTCCACTTT.

This rearrangement joins TRBV15 to TRBJ1-1, with D tentatively TRBD1 (6 bases). The CDR3 has 14 amino acids. The V end lost 2 bases, the J end lost 6 bases, and 13 bases lay between the germline ends. Germline V CDR1 and CDR2: LNHNV, YYDKDF (reference sequence). For the CDR3, the DNA is TGTGCCACCAGCAGAACAGGGTCTGAAGCTGAAGCTTTCTTT. Amino acids: CATSRTGSEAEAFF.

The chain uses TRBV10-3 and TRBJ2-7, with TRBD1 matching 11 bases. Per germline, CDR1 ENHRY and CDR2 SYGVKD. The CDR3 contains 16 residues. Trimming removed 5 bases from V and 2 bases from J; junction bases left unmatched: 8. DNA of the CDR3: TGTGCCATCAGTATGAGTGGGACAGGGGGTCCCTACGAGCAGTACTTC. Amino acid sequence: CAISMSGTGGPYEQYF.

This chain connects TRBV5-4 to TRBJ1-1; no reliable D call. Germline values: CDR1 SGHNT, CDR2 YYREEE (reference sequence). V was cut by 0 bases and J by 1 base, with 13 bases left in between. CDR3 length: 16 residues. The CDR3 here is CASSLDPSGSNTEAFF. Written as DNA, the CDR3 is TGTGCCAGCAGCTTGGATCCCAGCGGGTCGAACACTGAAGCTTTCTTT.

The J gene is TRBJ2-7, the V gene TRBV3-1 (or the pseudogene TRBV3-2); TRBD1 might be the D (6 bases). Trimming left V 2 bases short and J 3 bases short, with 8 bases between. The CDR3 has 13 residues. In germline, CDR1 is LGHDT, CDR2 YNNKEL (reference sequence). CDR3 sequence: CASSQRQVYEQYF. DNA for the CDR3: TGTGCCAGCAGCCAAAGACAGGTCTACGAGCAGTACTTC.

In its sample, this clone was seen a few times. The V and J genes are TRBV5-6 and TRBJ1-2; no definite D call. Per the germline V gene, CDR1 is SGHDT and CDR2 is YYEEEE. The CDR3 consists of 11 residues. Trimming pared 4 bases from V and 3 bases from J, leaving 4 bases between. The CDR3 loop is CASSADYGYTF. The DNA for the CDR3 is TGTGCCAGCAGCGCAGACTATGGCTACACCTTC.

V and J are TRBV7-9 and TRBJ2-7, with 9 nucleotides matching TRBD1. The CDR3 has 12 amino acids. Germline V gene data show CDR1 as SEHNR and CDR2 as FQNEAQ (reference sequence). J lost 8 bases, V lost 5 bases, and 4 bases had no gene match. The CDR3 DNA is TGTGCCAGCAGCGTAACAGGGGGCAAGCAGTACTTC. Protein: CASSVTGGKQYF.

This chain uses TRBV9 with TRBJ2-1; the D gene is possibly TRBD1 (5 bases). The CDR3 runs to 14 residues. V lost 2 bases, J lost 5 bases, and 11 bases lay in between. Per the germline V gene, CDR1 is SGDLS and CDR2 is YYNGEE. The CDR3: CASSVMWGDNEQFF. The CDR3 DNA is TGTGCCAGCAGCGTTATGTGGGGCGACAATGAGCAGTTCTTC.

The V gene is TRBV7-9, the J gene TRBJ1-1, with D perhaps matching TRBD1 (5 bases). Trimming left V 3 bases short and J 0 bases short, with 5 bases between. This CDR3 spans 13 amino acids. Germline V CDR1 and CDR2: SEHNR, FQNEAQ (reference sequence). CDR3 nucleotides: TGTGCCAGCAGCTTGACAGTGAACACTGAAGCTTTCTTT. Its protein product is CASSLTVNTEAFF.

The chain employs TRBV12-3 or TRBV12-4 and TRBJ1-4; D not certain. Deletions cut 10 bases from V and 5 bases from J, with 8 bases between. The CDR3 covers 11 residues. The CDR3 is CAITVNEKLFF. As DNA, the CDR3 is TGTGCCATTACAGTGAATGAAAAACTGTTTTTT.

V gene TRBV2 combines with J gene TRBJ1-2; 7 positions match TRBD1. The ends lost 4 bases at V and 7 bases at J; junction bases unmatched: 9. Germline assignment: CDR1 SNHLY and CDR2 FYNNEI. This CDR3 spans 14 amino acids. The CDR3 DNA is TGTGCCAGCAGTGCGGGACAGCTACAGGGTGGCTACACCTTC. Residues: CASSAGQLQGGYTF.

The rearrangement joins TRBV6-6 to TRBJ1-2; D is uncertain. V gave up 0 bases and J gave up 5 bases, with 4 bases separating them. Germline-derived CDR1 and CDR2 are MNHNY and SVGAGI (reference sequence). The CDR3 loop spans 12 amino acids. The CDR3 nucleotides are TGTGCCAGCAGTTACTCGAGATATGGCTACACCTTC. Translated, it gives CASSYSRYGYTF.

This clone was observed a few times. Here the CDR3 reads CASSQDVGTGVYNEQFF. The CDR3 DNA reads TGTGCCAGCAGCCAAGATGTGGGGACAGGGGTCTACAATGAGCAGTTCTTC. The rearrangement links TRBV14 to TRBJ2-1; TRBD1 aligns across 10 bases. CDR1 is SGHDN, CDR2 FVKESK, per germline. Trimming at V came to 0 bases and at J to 3 bases, leaving 5 bases not matched to a gene. The CDR3 extends over 17 amino acids.

The chain employs TRBV4-3 and TRBJ2-3; 12 bases align to TRBD2. Trimming cost V 3 bases and J 4 bases; bases outside gene matches: 8. Germline values: CDR1 LGHNA, CDR2 YSLEER. This CDR3 spans 17 amino acids. Here the CDR3 reads CASSQGPLAGGADTQYF. CDR3 DNA sequence: TGCGCCAGCAGCCAGGGGCCCCTAGCGGGGGGGGCAGATACGCAGTATTTT.

The CDR3: CASSLDRAGYTF. DNA of the CDR3: TGTGCCAGCAGTTTGGACAGGGCAGGCTACACCTTC. The genes are TRBV12-3 or TRBV12-4 and TRBJ1-2, with 8 nucleotides matching TRBD1. The CDR3 is 12 amino acids. The J segment lost 8 bases and the V segment lost 3 bases, leaving 2 bases of the junction unmatched.

The rearrangement uses TRBV5-4 and TRBJ2-5; no reliable D call. This CDR3 spans 11 amino acids. Trimming left V 4 bases short and J 3 bases short, with 4 bases between. The germline gives CDR1 SGHNT, CDR2 YYREEE (reference sequence). The CDR3 DNA is TGTGCCAGCAGCCTAAAAGAGACCCAGTACTTC. Protein sequence: CASSLKETQYF. The variable domain in full, with the rest retrieved from reference TRBV5-4 and TRBJ2-5, is ETGVTQSPTHLIKTRGQQVTLRCSSQSGHNTVSWYQQALGQGPQFIFQYYREEENGRGNFPPRFSGLQFPNYSSELNVNALELDDSALYLCASSLKETQYFGPGTRLLVL.

The chain employs TRBV18 and TRBJ1-2; 9 bases agree with TRBD1. J lost 2 bases, V lost 1 base, and 8 bases had no gene match. The length of the CDR3 is 17 residues. The germline V gene encodes CDR1 KGHSH and CDR2 LQKENI. As DNA, the CDR3 is TGTGCCAGCTCACCACTATTCCGGGACAGGGCAAACTATGGCTACACCTTC. Translated, it gives CASSPLFRDRANYGYTF.

The chain combines TRBV2 with TRBJ1-2; 7 bases fit TRBD1. Trimming removed 7 bases from V and 1 base from J; junction bases left unmatched: 12. The germline gives CDR1 SNHLY, CDR2 FYNNEI. The CDR3 has 16 residues. The chain's CDR3 is CASTKDRPGGNYGYTF. The CDR3 nucleotides are TGTGCCAGCACTAAGGACAGGCCTGGGGGTAACTATGGCTACACCTTC.

This clone appeared a few times. The chain recombines TRBV30 with TRBJ1-5; 10 bases align to TRBD1. The CDR3 extends over 17 amino acids. Per germline, CDR1 GTSNPN and CDR2 SVGIG (reference sequence). V gave up 0 bases and J gave up 4 bases; unmatched junction bases: 9. CDR3 DNA: TGTGCCTGGAGTGTACTTTCCCCGGGACAGGGGAATCAGCCCCAGCATTTT. Amino acid sequence: CAWSVLSPGQGNQPQHF.

The chain recombines TRBV18 with TRBJ2-3; 7 bases match TRBD2. Germline V gene sequence: CDR1 KGHSH, CDR2 LQKENI. The CDR3 totals 17 residues. After removal of 2 bases from V and 0 bases from J, the junction contained 8 bases not matched to a gene. DNA for the CDR3: TGTGCCAGCTCACCAAGGCTAGCGGACCCTAGCACAGATACGCAGTATTTT. Translated, it gives CASSPRLADPSTDTQYF.

The chain couples TRBV10-3 to TRBJ2-7; 8 positions match TRBD1. Looked up from germline, CDR1 is ENHRY and CDR2 is SYGVKD. The CDR3 length is 15 residues. The V gene end was trimmed by 6 bases and the J gene end by 0 bases; junction bases not matched to a gene: 7. The CDR3 protein is CAIRGNRGSSYEQYF. CDR3 in DNA: TGTGCCATCAGAGGGAACAGGGGGTCCTCCTACGAGCAGTACTTC.

The CDR3: CATSDPGHGYTF. CDR3 coding DNA: TGTGCCACCAGTGATCCAGGGCATGGCTACACCTTC. The genes are TRBV24-1 and TRBJ1-2; D is possibly TRBD1 (5 bases). Trimming took off 3 bases at V and 6 bases at J, with 7 bases between the two ends. Germline V gene sequence: CDR1 KGHDR, CDR2 SFDVKD. The CDR3 covers 12 residues.

This clone has a single count. The J gene is TRBJ2-3, the V gene TRBV7-9; unclear D gene. Trimming stripped 5 bases from V and 0 bases from J, with 6 bases between. The CDR3 totals 13 residues. Germline V gene data show CDR1 as SEHNR and CDR2 as FQNEAQ (reference sequence). CDR3 in DNA: TGTGCCAGCAGCCCAAGCAGCACAGATACGCAGTATTTT. Its protein product is CASSPSSTDTQYF.

This chain links TRBV9 with TRBJ2-7; D may be TRBD2 (5 bases). The CDR3 has 14 amino acids. Germline V lookup: CDR1 SGDLS, CDR2 YYNGEE. V gave up 4 bases and J gave up 1 base, with 12 bases separating them. CDR3 sequence (DNA): TGTGCCAGCAGCCCGTGGAGAGGGTCCTACGAGCAGTACTTC. Its translation is CASSPWRGSYEQYF.

This chain uses TRBV5-1 with TRBJ1-6; TRBD1 matches at 7 bases. This CDR3 comprises 15 residues. The V and J ends lost 4 bases and 10 bases, in that order; junction bases with no gene match: 11. The germline V gene encodes CDR1 SGHRS and CDR2 YFSETQ. This CDR3 reads CASSPGTDPRSPLHF. CDR3 bases: TGCGCCAGCAGCCCGGGGACAGACCCTAGATCACCCCTCCACTTT. The whole variable domain, filled in from reference TRBV5-1 and TRBJ1-6, reads KAGVTQTPRYLIKTRGQQVTLSCSPISGHRSVSWYQQTPGQGLQFLFEYFSETQRNKGNFPGRFSGRQFSNSRSEMNVSTLELGDSALYLCASSPGTDPRSPLHFGNGTRLTVT.